The sequence of this TCR beta chain was determined in a study of cytomegalovirus exposure and HLA in healthy donors. CDR3 size: 12 residues. V lost 1 base and J lost 8, with 8 bases in between. CDR1 is KGHSH, CDR2 LQKENI, per germline. Measured with immunoSEQ multiplex PCR; TCRdb has only the in-frame clones, and not every one. The sample lists about 140,000 clones, about nine tenths occurring once. Regarding the study as a whole: Most TCR sequences were uncommon, yet certain public TCRs appeared in many donors.

In its sample, this clone was seen a few times. Its antigen is as yet unknown. The specimen was PBMCs. This receptor was identified in a man aged 18 to 30 in good health and CMV-seronegative. The chain combines TRBV18 with TRBJ1-2; D gene ambiguous. DNA of the CDR3: TGTGCCAGCTCACCACGGAGGGAGGGCTACACCTTC. Translated, it gives CASSPRREGYTF. Combining the CDR3 with reference TRBV18 and TRBJ1-2 gives the whole variable domain NAGVMQNPRHLVRRRGQEARLRCSPMKGHSHVYWYRQLPEEGLKFMVYLQKENIIDESGMPKERFSAEFPKEGPSILRIQQVVRGDSAAYFCASSPRREGYTFGSGTRLTVV.